Sequencing of this T cell receptor (beta chain) was carried out in a study of T cell repertoires in cytomegalovirus infection. Study-wide context: CMV infection plus the matching HLA type was flagged by public TCR beta signatures.

This clonotype was observed many times. The V gene lost 5 bases and the J gene lost 4 bases, with 12 bases spanning the gap. The CDR3 runs to 13 residues. Germline CDR1 is SGHTA and CDR2 is FQGNSA. Each CDR3 protein gets one entry after TCRdb re-called the reads with MiXCR. The table lists some 250,000 distinct CDR3 sequences, around 9% of them singletons. The clonotype was recovered from a human donor in good health (CMV status not recorded). Some clones in this sample may be carry-over from other donors' samples. V usage is TRBV7-2 and J usage is TRBJ2-7; unclear D gene. Sample: PBMCs. In DNA form, the CDR3 reads TGTGCCAGCAGCCGCGGAAGCACTTACGAGCAGTACTTC. The encoded protein is CASSRGSTYEQYF.